These 9 T cell receptor beta chains came from one sample sequenced in a study of T cells in lung cancer brain metastases. Sequencing was performed with immunoSEQ multiplex PCR; in TCRdb, only in-frame clones are kept and a portion is missing. This sample has about a thousand clones, with roughly 80% found just once. Sequencing input: tumor tissue from a brain metastasis. The receptors originated from a woman between 70 and 85 years old with non-small cell lung cancer that had spread to the brain.

The chain couples TRBV11-2 to TRBJ1-5; 8 nucleotides line up with TRBD1. The CDR3 loop spans 15 amino acids. J was trimmed by 4 bases and V by 4 bases; bases with no gene match: 6. Germline loops: CDR1 SGHAT, CDR2 FQNNGV. CDR3 sequence reads: CASSWGTGDNQPQHF. In DNA, the CDR3 is TGTGCCAGCAGCTGGGGGACAGGAGATAATCAGCCCCAGCATTTT. The full variable domain, its missing parts supplied by reference TRBV11-2 and TRBJ1-5, is EAGVAQSPRYKIIEKRQSVAFWCNPISGHATLYWYQQILGQGPKLLIQFQNNGVVDDSQLPKDRFSAERLKGVDSTLKIQPAKLEDSAVYLCASSWGTGDNQPQHFGDGTRLSIL.

Only a few counts were recorded for this clone. The J gene is TRBJ2-5, the V gene TRBV7-9, with 8 bases that match TRBD2. Germline assignment: CDR1 SEHNR and CDR2 FQNEAQ (reference sequence). The V and J ends lost 1 base and 5 bases, in that order; junction bases with no gene match: 9. The CDR3 has 16 amino acids. CDR3 sequence reads: CASSLEGFGTRETQYF. The CDR3 DNA sequence: TGTGCCAGCAGCTTAGAAGGGTTCGGGACTAGGGAGACCCAGTACTTC.

The chain is built from TRBV30 and TRBJ2-3; D possibly matches TRBD1 or TRBD2 (5 bases each). The CDR3 has 17 residues. The germline V and J ends were trimmed by 4 bases and 6 bases, with 26 bases remaining between them. Germline V lookup: CDR1 GTSNPN, CDR2 SVGIG (reference sequence). The CDR3 is CAWMGEWSRGAGDTQYF. CDR3 nucleotide sequence: TGTGCCTGGATGGGGGAGTGGTCGAGGGGCGCAGGGGATACGCAGTATTTT.

V gene TRBV6-6 combines with J gene TRBJ1-1; D is unclear. Germline CDR1 is MNHNY and CDR2 is SVGAGI (reference sequence). The V end was cut by 6 bases, the J end by 5 bases, with 16 bases between. CDR3 length: 14 residues. Written as DNA, the CDR3 is TGTGCCAGCAGCACCTTCGGGGTAGGGACTGAAGCTTTCTTT. This translates into CASSTFGVGTEAFF.

The chain joins TRBV5-1 to TRBJ1-2, with 10 bases aligning to TRBD1. The length of the CDR3 is 15 residues. Trimming removed 1 base from V and 7 bases from J; junction bases left unmatched: 7. Germline V gene data show CDR1 as SGHRS and CDR2 as YFSETQ. For the CDR3, the DNA is TGCGCCAGCAGCTTGAATAGTGGACAGGGGGGTGGCTACACCTTC. This sequence encodes CASSLNSGQGGGYTF.

CDR3 DNA: TGTGCCAGCAGCCCATCGTCGGGGAGAGAGACCCAGTACTTC. Its protein is CASSPSSGRETQYF. The rearrangement joins TRBV7-9 to TRBJ2-5; TRBD2 is a possible D gene (5 bases). Germline CDR1 and CDR2: SEHNR and FQNEAQ (reference sequence). V gave up 5 bases and J gave up 4 bases, with 14 bases separating them. This CDR3 contains 14 residues.

V is TRBV7-6 and J is TRBJ1-1; D gene unclear. Germline loops: CDR1 SGHVS, CDR2 FNYEAQ. Trimming shortened V by 5 bases and J by 3 bases, and 10 bases separated the two germline ends. The CDR3 is made up of 13 amino acids. Here the CDR3 DNA reads TGTGCCAGCAGCGAGACTGGGGACACTGAAGCTTTCTTT. Amino acids: CASSETGDTEAFF.

The chain employs TRBV19 and TRBJ1-2; TRBD1 agrees at 8 bases. CDR3 length: 15 residues. The germline V gene encodes CDR1 LNHDA and CDR2 SQIVND (reference sequence). J was trimmed by 2 bases and V by 6 bases; bases with no gene match: 8. The CDR3 sequence: CASRAPDRVNYGYTF. CDR3 nucleotide sequence: TGTGCCAGTAGGGCCCCGGACAGGGTAAACTATGGCTACACCTTC.

About this clone: The germline gene is not matched at one end of the junction; a read error may be the cause. The J gene is TRBJ1-5, the V gene TRBV2; D is uncertain. This CDR3 is built from 14 residues. In germline, CDR1 is SNHLY, CDR2 FYNNEI. The CDR3 sequence is CASTRLNGNQPQHF. In DNA form, the CDR3 reads TGTGCCAGCACGAGGCTTAATGGCAATCAGCCCCAGCACTTC.